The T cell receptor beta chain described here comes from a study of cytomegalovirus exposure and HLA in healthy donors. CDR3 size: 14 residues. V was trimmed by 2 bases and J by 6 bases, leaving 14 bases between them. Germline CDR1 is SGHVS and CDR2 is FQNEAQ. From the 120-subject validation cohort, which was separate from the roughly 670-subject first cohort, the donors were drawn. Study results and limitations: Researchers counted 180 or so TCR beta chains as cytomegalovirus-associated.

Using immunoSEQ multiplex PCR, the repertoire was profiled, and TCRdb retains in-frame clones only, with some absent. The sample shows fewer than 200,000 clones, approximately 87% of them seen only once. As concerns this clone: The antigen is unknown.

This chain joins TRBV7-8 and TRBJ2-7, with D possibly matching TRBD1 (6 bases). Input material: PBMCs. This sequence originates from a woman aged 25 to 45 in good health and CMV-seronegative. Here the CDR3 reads CASSLTIQGSEQYF. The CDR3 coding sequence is TGTGCCAGCAGCTTAACCATACAGGGCTCCGAGCAGTACTTC.